Given below is one TCR beta chain in context. There are many counts of this clonotype. No antigen is known for it. Base-call qualities are not available, and no considerably larger clone is one nucleotide away. Sequencing was carried out with an Illumina HiSeq 1500. TCRdb redid the processing of the public reads, applying fastp at Q25 and MiXCR, and retained in-frame beta chains. Identical CDR3 protein sequences are pooled into one entry, listed with their most common genes and DNA. The sample has under 200,000 distinct CDR3 sequences on record, 8.5% to 10% of them singletons. Approximately 4.6% of the sample goes to the ten largest clones. Spanning cysteine to phenylalanine, the CDR3 consists of 17 amino acids. CDR3 DNA is the only sequence kept; it has 51 bases, read in frame from the first base. The germline ends are 13 bases apart after V is trimmed by 1 base and J by 0 bases. CDR1 is given as SQVTM and CDR2 as ANQGSEA, both from the germline V gene.

The entry originates in a study of T cell repertoires in cytomegalovirus infection (dated by TCRdb to between 2018 and 2021). Background on the whole study: The HLA type of each donor mattered for the analysis, because public TCR beta signatures pointed to carriage of CMV infection along with the matching HLA type.

Here is what the overall study found, with its caveats: In both this cohort and an independent approximately 400-donor cohort, the cumulative frequency of public TCR beta family members distinguished carriers of CMV infection plus the relevant HLA type. The ex vivo response was dominated by HLA-C-restricted CMV-specific TCR beta clonotypes, which also provided the single most frequent clonotype in two of eight donors.

The TCR comes from a human donor in good health (CMV status not recorded). Some clones in this sample may be carry-over from other donors' samples. The chain is encoded by TRBV29-1 joined to TRBJ2-6; a tentative D match to TRBD1 spans 6 bases. The sample comprised PBMCs. CDR3 loop: CSVEGQAFGSGANVLTF. The nucleotide sequence is TGCAGCGTTGAAGGACAGGCATTTGGCTCTGGGGCCAACGTCCTGACTTTC.